Listed below are T cell receptor beta chains from one sample, sequenced in a study of OX40 agonist ivuxolimab in advanced cancers. TCRdb keeps only in-frame clones here, not all; method: immunoSEQ multiplex PCR. The repertoire consists of some 78,000 clones, with more than 85% occurring once and the leading ten covering 0.8% to 1%. The specimen was CD4+ or CD8+ T cells sorted from blood, collected in a trial of the OX40 agonist ivuxolimab. These receptors all come from an adult with an advanced solid tumor such as melanoma, head and neck, liver or kidney cancer. Each CDR3 is given with its conserved first and last residue.

v_call cdr3_aa
TRBV4-3 CASSTDRVGGYTF
TRBV7-3 CASSPHKSSSTDTQYF
TRBV6-6 CASSRDKNYGYTF
TRBV19 CASQHPPPKNSPLHF
TRBV19 CARTGELSYEQYF
TRBV4-2 CASSQDLWYGYTF
TRBV18 CASLSGTSSYNEQFF
TRBV5-1 CASSPSPGHRVTEAFF
TRBV28 CASNLIAGGRTDTQYF
TRBV10-1 CASSERRSNTGELFF
TRBV7-2 CASSPRGGGQETQYF
TRBV25-1 CASGGQGAFKFF
TRBV19 CASSWTLLPRETQYF
TRBV27 CASSPGTGFTEKLFF
TRBV2 CASLGAGGYGYTF
TRBV6-1 CASNIQGFHEQFF
TRBV13 CASSLYAGYEQYF